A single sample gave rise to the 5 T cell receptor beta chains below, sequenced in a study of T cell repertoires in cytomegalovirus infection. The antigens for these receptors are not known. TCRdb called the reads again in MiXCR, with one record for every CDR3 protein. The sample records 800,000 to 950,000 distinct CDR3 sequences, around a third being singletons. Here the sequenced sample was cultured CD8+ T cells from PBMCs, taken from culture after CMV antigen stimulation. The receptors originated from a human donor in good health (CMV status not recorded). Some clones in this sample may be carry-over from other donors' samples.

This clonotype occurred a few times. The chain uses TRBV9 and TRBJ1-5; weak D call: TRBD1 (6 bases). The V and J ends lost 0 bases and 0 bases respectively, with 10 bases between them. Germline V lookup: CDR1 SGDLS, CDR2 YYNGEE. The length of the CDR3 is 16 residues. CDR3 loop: CASSVGATGSNQPQHF. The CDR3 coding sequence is TGTGCCAGCAGCGTAGGGGCGACAGGTAGCAATCAGCCCCAGCATTTT.

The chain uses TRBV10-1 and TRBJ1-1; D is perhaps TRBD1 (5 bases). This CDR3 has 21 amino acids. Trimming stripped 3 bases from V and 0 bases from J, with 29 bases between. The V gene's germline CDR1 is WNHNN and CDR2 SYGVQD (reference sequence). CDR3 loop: CASSDHKDTPGSPLVNTEAFF. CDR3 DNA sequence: TGCGCCAGCAGTGATCATAAGGACACCCCGGGAAGTCCACTGGTGAACACTGAAGCTTTCTTT.

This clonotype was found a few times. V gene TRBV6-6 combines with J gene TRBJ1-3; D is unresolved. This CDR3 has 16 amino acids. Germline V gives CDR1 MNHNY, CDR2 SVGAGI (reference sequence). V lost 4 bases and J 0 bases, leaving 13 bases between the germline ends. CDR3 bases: TGTGCCAGCAGTTTCACAGAAAGAAGCTCTGGAAACACCATATATTTT. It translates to CASSFTERSSGNTIYF.

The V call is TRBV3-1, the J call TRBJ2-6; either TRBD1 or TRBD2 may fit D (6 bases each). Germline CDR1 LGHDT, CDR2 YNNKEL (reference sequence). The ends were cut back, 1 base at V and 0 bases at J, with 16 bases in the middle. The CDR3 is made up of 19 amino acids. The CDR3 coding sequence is TGTGCCAGCAGCCAAGGTCATGACAGGACTATCTCTGGGGCCAACGTCCTGACTTTC. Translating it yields CASSQGHDRTISGANVLTF.

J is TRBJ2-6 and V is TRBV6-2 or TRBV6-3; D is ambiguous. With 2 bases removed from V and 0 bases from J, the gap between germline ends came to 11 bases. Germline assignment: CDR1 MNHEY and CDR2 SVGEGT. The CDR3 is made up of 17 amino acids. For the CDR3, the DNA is TGTGCCAGCAGTTACATATGGCCGACCTCTGGGGCCAACGTCCTGACTTTC. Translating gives CASSYIWPTSGANVLTF.